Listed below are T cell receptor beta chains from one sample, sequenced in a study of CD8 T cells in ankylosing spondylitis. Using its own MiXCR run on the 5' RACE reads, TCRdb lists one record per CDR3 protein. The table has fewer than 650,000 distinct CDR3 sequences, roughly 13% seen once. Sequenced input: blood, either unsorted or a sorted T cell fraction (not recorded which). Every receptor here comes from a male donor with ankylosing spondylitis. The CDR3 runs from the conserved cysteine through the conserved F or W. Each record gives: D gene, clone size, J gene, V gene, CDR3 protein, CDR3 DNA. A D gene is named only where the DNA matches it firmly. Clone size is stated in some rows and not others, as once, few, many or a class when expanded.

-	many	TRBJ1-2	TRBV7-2	CASSSIGQRGYGYTF	TGTGCCAGCAGCTCCATCGGACAACGGGGCTATGGCTACACCTTC
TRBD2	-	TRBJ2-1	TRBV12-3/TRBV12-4	CASWDPDGRADEQFF	TGTGCCAGCTGGGACCCTGACGGGAGGGCCGATGAGCAGTTCTTC
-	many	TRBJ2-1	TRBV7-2	CASSLEGSNEQFF	TGTGCCAGCAGCTTGGAGGGCAGCAATGAGCAGTTCTTC
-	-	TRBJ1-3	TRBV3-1	CASSQEVSGNTIYF	TGTGCCAGCAGCCAAGAAGTTTCTGGAAACACCATATATTTT
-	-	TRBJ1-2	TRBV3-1	CASSQKGHYGYTF	TGTGCCAGCAGCCAAAAAGGGCACTATGGCTACACCTTC
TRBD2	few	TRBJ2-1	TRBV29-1	CSVGPTSGFSFGEQFF	TGCAGCGTTGGACCGACTAGCGGGTTTTCATTCGGTGAGCAGTTCTTC
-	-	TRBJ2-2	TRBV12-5	CAPSSSKLLNTGELFF	TGTGCACCCTCCAGCAGTAAGCTTCTTAACACCGGGGAGCTGTTTTTT
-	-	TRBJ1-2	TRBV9	CASTPGQPYGYTF	TGTGCCAGCACCCCGGGGCAGCCCTATGGCTACACCTTC
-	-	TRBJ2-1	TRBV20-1	CSARDTGDYNEQFF	TGCAGTGCTAGAGATACGGGAGACTACAATGAGCAGTTCTTC
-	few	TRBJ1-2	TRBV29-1	CSVEAQGRGGYTF	TGCAGCGTTGAGGCCCAGGGCAGAGGCGGCTACACCTTC
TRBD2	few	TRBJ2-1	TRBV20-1	CSAPPLEAGGYNEQFF	TGCAGTGCTCCCCCCCTAGAAGCGGGGGGATACAATGAGCAGTTCTTC
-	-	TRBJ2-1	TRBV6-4	CASRMGYWGEQFF	TGTGCCAGCAGGATGGGATATTGGGGTGAGCAGTTCTTC
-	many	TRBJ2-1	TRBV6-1	CASTPGQRNEQFF	TGTGCCAGCACTCCGGGCCAACGTAATGAGCAGTTCTTC
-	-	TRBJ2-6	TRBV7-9	CAIQSWGDSGANVLTF	TGTGCCATCCAATCCTGGGGGGACTCTGGGGCCAACGTCCTGACTTTC
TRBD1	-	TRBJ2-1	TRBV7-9	CASSPVTGGYNEQFF	TGTGCCAGCAGCCCGGTGACAGGGGGTTACAATGAGCAGTTCTTC
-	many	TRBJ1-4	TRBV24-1	CATSDLGEKLFF	TGTGCCACCAGTGATTTGGGTGAAAAACTGTTTTTT
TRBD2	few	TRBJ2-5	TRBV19	CASSKASGKETQYF	TGTGCCAGTAGTAAGGCTAGCGGGAAAGAGACCCAGTACTTC
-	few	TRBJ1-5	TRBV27	CASSLSREGTQPQHF	TGTGCCAGCAGTTTATCGAGAGAGGGAACCCAGCCCCAGCATTTT
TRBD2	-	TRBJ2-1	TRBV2	CASSRTSGDNYNEQFF	TGTGCCAGCAGTAGGACTAGCGGGGACAACTACAATGAGCAGTTCTTC
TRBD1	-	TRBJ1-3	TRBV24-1	CATSDPRQGSGNTIYF	TGTGCCACCAGTGACCCTAGACAGGGGTCTGGAAACACCATATATTTT
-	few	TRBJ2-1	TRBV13	CASSSRSLNEQFF	TGTGCCAGCAGCTCCCGTTCTCTGAATGAGCAGTTCTTC
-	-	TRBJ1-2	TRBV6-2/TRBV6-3	CASRAPANYGYTF	TGTGCCAGCAGGGCCCCAGCTAACTATGGCTACACCTTC
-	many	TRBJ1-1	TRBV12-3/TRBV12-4	CASTPLGTEAFF	TGTGCCAGCACCCCTCTGGGGACTGAAGCTTTCTTT